The T cell receptor (beta chain) described here comes from a study of blood T cell repertoires in COVID-19 (dated by TCRdb to 2018 to 2021). General notes on the study: Samples from collaborators originated in the United States, Italy and Spain and spanned both the acute and convalescent phases of COVID-19. The dataset comprised deeply sampled blood TCRbeta repertoires from subjects exposed to, actively infected with, or recovered from COVID-19. Where available, HLA class I and class II types were taken from metadata supplied by the sample provider and were not determined by assay-based typing. A freely available public database, intended as a resource for researchers studying the immune response to SARS-CoV-2, is where the repertoires were released. Nearly every sample came with metadata listing a de-identified subject ID, COVID-19 status, age in years and sex. The prospective study material was composed of cDNA or gDNA derived from T cells, B-cell-depleted T cells, or PBMCs. The samples were drawn from the first 160 participants of the ongoing ImmuneRACE study and from 1,254 subjects provided by 6 global collaborators.

Looking up the germline V gene (reference sequence) yields CDR1 LGHDT and CDR2 YNNKEL. From the cysteine up to the phenylalanine, the CDR3 has a length of 16 residues. Only the CDR3 portion is preserved as DNA: 48 bases, with reading frame beginning at the first base. The junction shows trimming of 2 bases on V and 7 bases on J, and the gene matches do not reach 10 bases of it. The investigation overall reported the following: Clinical and demographic metadata were provided uncurated, with the amount varying by source and participant.

The immunoSEQ Assay, a bias-controlled multiplex PCR, was used to amplify TCRbeta CDR3 regions from genomic DNA. From the authors' description of their analysis: Nucleated cell counts per sample were estimated from amplification of reference gene primers within the assay. To quantify the absolute abundance of each unique TCRbeta CDR3 rearrangement, sequence reads were collapsed and filtered. Productive Simpson clonality was computed per sample as the square root of Simpson's diversity index over productive rearrangements. The clones in this table, taken by TCRdb from immuneACCESS, are in-frame only. Not every clone is retained; where verified, under half of the shortfall comes from an unresolved V gene, and the cause of the rest is unknown. That table furnishes V, J and clone size, whereas the DNA furnished D and trimming. The sample contains 200,000 to 250,000 clones, 80% to 90% of them found a single time. The leading ten clones occupy 7.5% to 8% of the sample.

Each collaborating institution followed its own protocols to collect whole blood in K2EDTA tubes. Collaborator samples were shipped for TCRbeta analysis as frozen whole blood, isolated PBMCs, or DNA extracted from either sample type. Details on this clone: The antigen it recognizes is unknown. No base qualities exist here, and no much larger clone lies one base off it.

The source of this sequence is a woman between 50 and 59 years old with active or convalescent COVID-19. Recombination linked TRBV3-1 (or the pseudogene TRBV3-2) to TRBJ2-1, and 8 junctional nucleotides match TRBD2. The material sequenced was peripheral blood. The CDR3: CASSQISGRLLNEQFF. The bases read TGTGCCAGCAGCCAAATCAGCGGGAGATTACTGAATGAGCAGTTCTTC.